These 13 T cell receptor beta chains share one sample of origin, sequenced in a study of T-cell memory formation after mild COVID-19. Each CDR3 protein gets one entry after TCRdb re-called the 5' RACE reads with MiXCR. Found here are roughly 150,000 distinct CDR3 sequences, about 14% of them singletons; the top ten hold 13% to 15%. Sequencing used PBMCs or a T cell subset sorted from them (not recorded which). The receptors originated from an adult woman who had mild COVID-19 (a few samples of this study predate the infection). Cell type and time point are not known.

The rearrangement uses TRBV18 and TRBJ2-2; TRBD1 matches at 11 bases. V was pared by 5 bases and J by 6 bases, with 5 bases of the junction left unmatched. The CDR3 is 15 residues long. Looked up from germline, CDR1 is KGHSH and CDR2 is LQKENI. The CDR3: CASSLRTGGSGELFF. The CDR3 region has the DNA TGTGCCAGCTCATTGAGGACAGGGGGCTCCGGGGAGCTGTTTTTT.

This clonotype was recorded a few times. CDR3 in amino acids: CAWSYGGGELFF. For the CDR3, the DNA is TGTGCCTGGAGTTACGGGGGCGGGGAGCTGTTTTTT. This rearrangement joins TRBV30 to TRBJ2-2, with D perhaps matching TRBD2 (6 bases). The CDR3 loop spans 12 amino acids. V lost 2 bases and J lost 7, with 8 bases in between. Germline assignment: CDR1 GTSNPN and CDR2 SVGIG (reference sequence).

This CDR3 is CASSAGQINEKLFF. The CDR3 DNA follows: TGCGCCAGCAGCGCGGGACAGATTAATGAAAAACTGTTTTTT. The chain employs TRBV5-1 and TRBJ1-4; 7 bases align to TRBD1. V was pared by 4 bases and J by 4 bases, with 4 bases of the junction left unmatched. CDR3 length equals 14 residues. The V gene's germline CDR1 is SGHRS and CDR2 YFSETQ.

The chain recombines TRBV6-1 with TRBJ1-2; D is possibly TRBD1 (6 bases). This CDR3 contains 17 residues. Germline V gene sequence: CDR1 MNHNS, CDR2 SASEGT. V was cut by 0 bases and J by 1 base, with 15 bases left in between. The CDR3 DNA sequence: TGTGCCAGCAGTGAAGCGCTATGGGGGCGCATTAACTATGGCTACACCTTC. It codes for CASSEALWGRINYGYTF.

This clonotype was recorded a few times. V is TRBV29-1 and J is TRBJ2-3, with D possibly being TRBD1 (5 bases). Trimming stripped 3 bases from V and 7 bases from J, with 14 bases between. CDR1 and CDR2 (germline): SQVTM, ANQGSEA. This CDR3 region has 13 residues. For the CDR3, the DNA is TGCAGCGTTGAGTGGCAGGGTTGGAATACGCAGTATTTT. Protein sequence: CSVEWQGWNTQYF.

This clonotype was seen many times. The CDR3 reads CATSDYGQGSHNEQFF. The CDR3, as DNA: TGTGCCACCAGTGATTACGGACAGGGGTCCCACAATGAGCAGTTCTTC. The genes are TRBV24-1 and TRBJ2-1; TRBD1 matches 9 bases. Trimming at V came to 2 bases and at J to 5 bases, leaving 6 bases not matched to a gene. The germline CDR1 and CDR2 sequences are KGHDR and SFDVKD. The CDR3 extends over 16 amino acids.

The J gene is TRBJ2-1, the V gene TRBV19, with TRBD2 identical over 10 bases. With V trimmed by 8 bases and J by 0 bases, 7 bases remained unmatched. The CDR3 covers 16 residues. Germline assignment: CDR1 LNHDA and CDR2 SQIVND (reference sequence). The CDR3 DNA is TGTGCCAGTCGTACTAGCGGGACGAGCTCCTACAATGAGCAGTTCTTC. Its protein is CASRTSGTSSYNEQFF.

This clonotype appeared a few times. The gene calls are TRBV20-1 and TRBJ2-3, with D possibly being TRBD1 (5 bases). This CDR3 comprises 15 residues. Trimming left V 3 bases short and J 0 bases short, with 13 bases between. Germline V gene sequence: CDR1 DFQATT, CDR2 SNEGSKA (reference sequence). CDR3 region: CSASTAGPSTDTQYF. CDR3 nucleotide sequence: TGCAGTGCTAGTACAGCAGGGCCCAGCACAGATACGCAGTATTTT.

This clonotype was seen a few times. J is TRBJ2-1 and V is TRBV2; TRBD2 matches at 11 bases. J lost 9 bases, V lost 5 bases, and 15 bases had no gene match. The V gene's germline CDR1 is SNHLY and CDR2 FYNNEI. The CDR3 loop spans 17 amino acids. As DNA, the CDR3 is TGTGCCAGCAGTCCAGGTTCGGCTAGCGGGGGGCGGGGTGAGCAGTTCTTC. Translation: CASSPGSASGGRGEQFF.

This clonotype was counted only a few times. CDR3 in amino acids: CASAGEPETQYF. CDR3 DNA sequence: TGTGCCAGCGCCGGGGAGCCAGAGACCCAGTACTTC. The chain uses TRBV2 and TRBJ2-5, with D possibly being TRBD2 (5 bases). CDR3 size: 12 residues. Germline V lookup: CDR1 SNHLY, CDR2 FYNNEI. Trimming took off 8 bases at V and 4 bases at J, with 11 bases between the two ends.

V is TRBV7-6 and J is TRBJ2-1; perhaps TRBD1 as D (7 bases). CDR1 and CDR2 (germline): SGHVS, FNYEAQ. V was clipped by 4 bases and J by 5 bases, with 12 bases between them. The CDR3 has 14 residues. This CDR3 reads CASSSIRGDNEQFF. CDR3 nucleotide sequence: TGTGCCAGCAGCTCAATCAGGGGGGACAATGAGCAGTTCTTC.

The rearrangement links TRBV7-6 to TRBJ2-1; D remains unclear. Germline lookup yields CDR1 SGHVS and CDR2 FNYEAQ. V dropped 2 bases and J dropped 0 bases, with 8 bases sitting between them. This CDR3 is 15 amino acids long. CDR3 in DNA: TGTGCCAGCAGCTTAAACGCGGACTCCTACAATGAGCAGTTCTTC. It encodes CASSLNADSYNEQFF.

CDR3 loop: CASSYSPRTGEYYEQYF. Written as DNA, the CDR3 is TGTGCCAGCAGTTACTCGCCCCGGACAGGGGAATATTACGAGCAGTACTTC. J is TRBJ2-7 and V is TRBV6-6, with 9 bases matching TRBD1. The V gene's germline CDR1 is MNHNY and CDR2 SVGAGI (reference sequence). The CDR3 loop spans 17 amino acids. Germline trimming cut 0 bases from V and 4 bases from J; bases unmatched to any gene: 10.